The present TCR beta chain was sequenced within a study of beta chain features in type 1 diabetes. Study results and limitations: Within each of all four CD4+ subsets, Type 1 diabetes patients had TCRB CDR3s that were moderately but significantly shorter.

Looked up from germline, CDR1 is GTSNPN and CDR2 is SVGIG (reference sequence). The CDR3 is 12 residues long. With 1 base removed from V and 2 bases from J, the gap between germline ends came to 4 bases. With regard to this clone: Antigen unknown. The same CDR3 also results from other DNA sequences found in this sample.

Every bit of the isolated RNA underwent reverse transcription, so sequencing read expressed TCRB transcripts. Sequencing of naive, central memory and regulatory T cell samples gave an average of about 3.57 million reads. Some clones are missing from TCRdb's copy, which holds only in-frame ones; the method was immunoSEQ multiplex PCR. The data hold about 740,000 clones, with over 10% observed a single time. Sequenced material: naive CD4+ T cells from blood. The V gene is TRBV30, the J gene TRBJ2-3; D call uncertain. The TCR originated in a man between 18 and 35 years old with type 1 diabetes. The CDR3 DNA follows: TGTGCCTGGAGTGGTTCCACAGATACGCAGTATTTT. Translating it yields CAWSGSTDTQYF. Combining the CDR3 with reference TRBV30 and TRBJ2-3 gives the whole variable domain SQTIHQWPATLVQPVGSPLSLECTVEGTSNPNLYWYRQAAGRGLQLLFYSVGIGQISSEVPQNLSASRPQDRQFILSSKKLLLSDSGFYLCAWSGSTDTQYFGPGTRLTVL.